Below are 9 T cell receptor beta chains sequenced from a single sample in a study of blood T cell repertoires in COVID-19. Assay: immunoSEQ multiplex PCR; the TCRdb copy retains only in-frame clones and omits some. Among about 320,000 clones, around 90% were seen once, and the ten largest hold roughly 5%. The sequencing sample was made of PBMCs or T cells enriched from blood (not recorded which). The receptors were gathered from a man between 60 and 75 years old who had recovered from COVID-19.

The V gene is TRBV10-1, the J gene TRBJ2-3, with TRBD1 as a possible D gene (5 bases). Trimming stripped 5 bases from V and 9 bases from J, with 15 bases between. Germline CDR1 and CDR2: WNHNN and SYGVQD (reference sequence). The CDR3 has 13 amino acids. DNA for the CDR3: TGCGCCAGCAGTCCTCCGACAGACTCGACGCAGTATTTT. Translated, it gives CASSPPTDSTQYF.

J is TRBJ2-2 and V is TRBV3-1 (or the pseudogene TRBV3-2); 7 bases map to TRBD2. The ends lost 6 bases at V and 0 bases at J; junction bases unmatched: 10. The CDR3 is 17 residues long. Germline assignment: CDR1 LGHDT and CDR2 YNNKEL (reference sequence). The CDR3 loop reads CASSNAGVGANTGELFF. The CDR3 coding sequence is TGTGCCAGCAGTAACGCGGGAGTTGGGGCGAACACCGGGGAGCTGTTTTTT.

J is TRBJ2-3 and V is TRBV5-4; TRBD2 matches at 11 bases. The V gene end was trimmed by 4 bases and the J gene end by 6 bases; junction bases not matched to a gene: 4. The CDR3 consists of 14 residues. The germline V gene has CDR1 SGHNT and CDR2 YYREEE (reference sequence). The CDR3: CASSLTSGIDTQYF. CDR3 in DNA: TGTGCCAGCAGCCTGACTAGCGGGATTGATACGCAGTATTTT.

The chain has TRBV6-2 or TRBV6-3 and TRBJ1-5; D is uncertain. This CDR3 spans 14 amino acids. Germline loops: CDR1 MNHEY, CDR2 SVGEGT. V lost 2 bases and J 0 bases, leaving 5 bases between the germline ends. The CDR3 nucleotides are TGTGCCAGCAGTTACCGGTATAGCAATCAGCCCCAGCATTTT. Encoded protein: CASSYRYSNQPQHF.

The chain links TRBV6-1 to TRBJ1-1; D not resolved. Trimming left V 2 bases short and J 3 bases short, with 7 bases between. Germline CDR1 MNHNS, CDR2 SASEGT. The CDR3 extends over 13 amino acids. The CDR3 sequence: CASSEWRDTEAFF. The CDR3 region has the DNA TGTGCCAGCAGTGAATGGCGGGACACTGAAGCTTTCTTT.

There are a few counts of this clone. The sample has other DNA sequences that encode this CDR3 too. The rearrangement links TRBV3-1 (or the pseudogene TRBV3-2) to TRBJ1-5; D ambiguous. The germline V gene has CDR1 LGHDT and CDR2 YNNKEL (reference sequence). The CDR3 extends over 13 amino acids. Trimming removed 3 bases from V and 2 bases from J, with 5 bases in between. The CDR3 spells CASSQSGNQPQHF. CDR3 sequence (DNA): TGTGCCAGCAGCCAGTCGGGCAATCAGCCCCAGCATTTT.

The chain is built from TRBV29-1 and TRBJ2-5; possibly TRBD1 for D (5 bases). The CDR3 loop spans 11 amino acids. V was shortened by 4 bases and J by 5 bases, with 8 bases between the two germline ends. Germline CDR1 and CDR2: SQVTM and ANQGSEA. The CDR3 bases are TGCAGCGTTGTAGGGGCTGAGACCCAGTACTTC. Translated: CSVVGAETQYF.

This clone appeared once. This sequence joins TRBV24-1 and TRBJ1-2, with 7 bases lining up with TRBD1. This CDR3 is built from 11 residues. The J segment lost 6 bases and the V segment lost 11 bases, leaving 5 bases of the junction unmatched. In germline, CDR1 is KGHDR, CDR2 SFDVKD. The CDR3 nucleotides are TGTGCCAATGGACAGGAGAATGGCTACACCTTC. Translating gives CANGQENGYTF.

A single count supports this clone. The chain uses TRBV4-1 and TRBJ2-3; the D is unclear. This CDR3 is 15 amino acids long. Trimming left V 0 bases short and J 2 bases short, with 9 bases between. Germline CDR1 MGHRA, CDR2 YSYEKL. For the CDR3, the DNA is TGCGCCAGCAGCCAAGATCTTGGCTCCACAGATACGCAGTATTTT. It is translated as CASSQDLGSTDTQYF.